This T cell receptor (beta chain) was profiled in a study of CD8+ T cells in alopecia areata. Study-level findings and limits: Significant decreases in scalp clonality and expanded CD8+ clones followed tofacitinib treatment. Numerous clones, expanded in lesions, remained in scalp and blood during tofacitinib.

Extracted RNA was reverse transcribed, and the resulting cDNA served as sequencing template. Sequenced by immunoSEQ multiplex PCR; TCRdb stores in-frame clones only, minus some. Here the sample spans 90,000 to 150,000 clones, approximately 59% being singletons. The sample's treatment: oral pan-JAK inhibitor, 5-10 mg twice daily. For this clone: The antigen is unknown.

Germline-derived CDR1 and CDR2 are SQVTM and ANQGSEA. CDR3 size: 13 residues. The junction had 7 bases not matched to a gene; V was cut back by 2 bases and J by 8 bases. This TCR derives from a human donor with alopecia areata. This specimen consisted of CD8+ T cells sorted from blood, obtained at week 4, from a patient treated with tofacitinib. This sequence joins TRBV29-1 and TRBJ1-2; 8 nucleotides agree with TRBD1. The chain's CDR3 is CSVEPQGAEGYTF. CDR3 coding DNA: TGCAGCGTTGAACCGCAGGGGGCGGAGGGCTACACCTTC. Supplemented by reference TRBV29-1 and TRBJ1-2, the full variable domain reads SAVISQKPSRDICQRGTSLTIQCQVDSQVTMMFWYRQQPGQSLTLIATANQGSEATYESGFVIDKFPISRPNLTFSTLTVSNMSPEDSSIYLCSVEPQGAEGYTFGSGTRLTVV.